This T cell receptor (beta chain) was found in a study of blood T cells in healthy people across ages. The study's findings and limits: Age showed a roughly linear inverse relationship with TCR beta diversity per million T cells. What prevented conclusive comparison of naive and antigen-experienced cells was that PBMCs were unsorted. Compared with aged donors, long-lived donors showed fewer expanded clones, suggesting selection. Nothing was known about donor CMV status, and this possibly confounded expanded clonotype changes.

Comments on this clonotype: Its antigen is undetermined.

Trimming took 1 base from V and 5 from J, leaving 20 bases between them. Germline V CDR1 and CDR2: SEHNR, FQNEAQ (reference sequence). CDR3 length: 17 residues. Next came a second PCR, run for 7 to 11 cycles, which used a sample-barcoded 5' primer along with a J-beta primer mix. TCRdb independently ran MiXCR on the 5' RACE reads; one entry per CDR3 protein. The sample has about 1.8 million distinct CDR3 sequences, approximately 50% seen once. V usage is TRBV7-9 and J usage is TRBJ1-2, with D hard to call. The sample comprised blood. This TCR derives from a woman in her 40s in good health. CDR3 protein: CASSLVSGGVLVYGYTF. The CDR3 DNA follows: TGTGCCAGCAGCTTAGTGTCCGGTGGGGTTTTGGTATATGGCTACACCTTC. Full variable domain (outside the CDR3, taken from reference TRBV7-9 and TRBJ1-2): DTGVSQNPRHKITKRGQNVTFRCDPISEHNRLYWYRQTLGQGPEFLTYFQNEAQLEKSRLLSDRFSAERPKGSFSTLEIQRTEQGDSAMYLCASSLVSGGVLVYGYTFGSGTRLTVV.